One and the same sample provided the 23 T cell receptor beta chains below, sequenced in a study of blood T cells in healthy people across ages. It was with a sample-barcoded 5' primer and a J-beta primer mix that a second PCR of roughly 6 to 11 cycles was run. TCRdb re-analysed the 5' RACE reads in MiXCR, keeping a single row per CDR3 protein. The repertoire holds about 1.6 million distinct CDR3 sequences, with approximately 32% as singletons. Material for sequencing was blood. The receptors originated from a woman aged 25 to 39 in good health.

This clonotype has only a few counts. Here the CDR3 reads CASSWDSRNEKLFF. Here the CDR3 DNA reads TGTGCCAGCAGCTGGGACAGTCGTAATGAAAAACTGTTTTTT. V usage is TRBV7-9 and J usage is TRBJ1-4, with 7 bases fitting TRBD1. There are 14 residues in the CDR3. Germline values: CDR1 SEHNR, CDR2 FQNEAQ (reference sequence). After removal of 4 bases from V and 4 bases from J, the junction contained 3 bases not matched to a gene. Full variable domain (rest looked up from reference TRBV7-9 and TRBJ1-4): DTGVSQNPRHKITKRGQNVTFRCDPISEHNRLYWYRQTLGQGPEFLTYFQNEAQLEKSRLLSDRFSAERPKGSFSTLEIQRTEQGDSAMYLCASSWDSRNEKLFFGSGTQLSVL.

The chain links TRBV6-5 to TRBJ1-2, with D possibly being TRBD1 (6 bases). There are 15 residues in the CDR3. The germline gives CDR1 MNHEY, CDR2 SVGAGI. Trimming pared 2 bases from V and 4 bases from J, leaving 14 bases between. The CDR3 is CASSYGQGLFYGYTF. The CDR3 DNA reads as TGTGCCAGCAGTTACGGGCAGGGGCTCTTCTATGGCTACACCTTC.

The chain is built from TRBV24-1 and TRBJ2-1; 8 nucleotides agree with TRBD2. Trimming removed 1 base from V and 4 bases from J; junction bases left unmatched: 2. The CDR3 spans 15 residues. CDR1 and CDR2 from the germline V gene are KGHDR and SFDVKD. CDR3 protein: CATSDFPSGYNEQFF. CDR3 in DNA: TGTGCCACCAGTGATTTCCCTAGCGGGTACAATGAGCAGTTCTTC.

The V and J genes are TRBV3-1 and TRBJ1-2; D is unresolved. V lost 4 bases to trimming and J lost 6 bases, with 15 bases between them. Germline V gives CDR1 LGHDT, CDR2 YNNKEL (reference sequence). The CDR3 covers 14 residues. This CDR3 is CASSLGQAGHGYTF. The CDR3 nucleotides are TGTGCCAGCAGCCTAGGGCAGGCAGGCCATGGCTACACCTTC.

In the case of this clonotype: The junction departs from the called germline gene at one end, perhaps through a read error. V usage is TRBV12-3 or TRBV12-4 and J usage is TRBJ2-3, with 9 bases identical to TRBD1. This CDR3 has 21 amino acids. The chain's CDR3 is CASSLALGQGLSNPSTDAQYF. CDR3 in DNA: TGTGCCAGCAGTCTAGCCTTGGGACAGGGACTATCCAACCCTAGCACAGATGCGCAATATTTT.

This clonotype turned up a few times. The chain combines TRBV6-1 with TRBJ1-1, with 10 bases aligning to TRBD1. V trimming: 8 bases; J trimming: 6 bases; junction bases outside the gene matches: 12. The CDR3 consists of 15 residues. The germline gives CDR1 MNHNS, CDR2 SASEGT. CDR3 in DNA: TGTGCCAGCGGTTCGGGGACAGGGGTGGAGGCTGAAGCTTTCTTT. This sequence encodes CASGSGTGVEAEAFF.

V and J are TRBV21-1 and TRBJ2-5; TRBD1 is the table's D call, not checked against the DNA. The J call may be incorrect, as the DNA end agrees better with TRBJ2-7. TRBV21-1 counts as a pseudogene. The CDR3 runs 15 residues. The CDR3 DNA is TGTGCCAGTAGCACCCGGGACAGGTTCGGGTACGAGCAGTACTTC. Translated: CASSTRDRFGYEQYF.

As for this clonotype: Relative to the germline gene, one junction end is altered; a read error may explain this. The genes are TRBV12-3 or TRBV12-4 and TRBJ1-5; D may be TRBD1 (6 bases). The CDR3 contains 15 residues. CDR3 in DNA: TGTGCCAGCAGTTTAGGGACAGTTAGCAATCAGCCCCGGCATTTT. Amino acids: CASSLGTVSNQPRHF.

The V call is TRBV10-3, the J call TRBJ2-5; D unresolved. Near its end, the DNA agrees better with TRBJ2-7, so the J call may be wrong. The CDR3 length is 11 residues. Germline assignment: CDR1 ENHRY and CDR2 SYGVKD. CDR3 DNA: TGTGCCATCAGCTGGGCGTACGAGCAGTACTTC. As protein: CAISWAYEQYF.

This chain uses TRBV11-2 with TRBJ2-1, with D unresolved. V was clipped by 1 base and J by 4 bases, with 8 bases between them. Germline V gives CDR1 SGHAT, CDR2 FQNNGV. The CDR3 spans 14 residues. The CDR3 coding sequence is TGTGCCAGCAGCTTAGGCCCAGTTTACAATGAGCAGTTCTTC. Translating it yields CASSLGPVYNEQFF.

This clonotype has a count of ten or more. The chain joins TRBV7-8 to TRBJ2-7; D call uncertain. Germline V lookup: CDR1 SGHVS, CDR2 FQNEAQ. V lost 3 bases and J 6 bases, leaving 9 bases between the germline ends. This CDR3 is built from 12 residues. The CDR3 here is CASSFYFAEQYF. In nucleotides, the CDR3 is TGTGCCAGCAGCTTTTATTTCGCCGAGCAGTACTTC.

This CDR3 reads CASSSRPGPLGSYEQYF. The DNA for the CDR3 is TGTGCCAGCAGTTCACGGCCAGGCCCTTTAGGATCCTACGAGCAGTACTTC. The V and J genes are TRBV6-2 or TRBV6-3 and TRBJ2-7; D is unclear. The CDR3 covers 17 residues. Deletions cut 4 bases from V and 1 base from J, with 20 bases between. Germline lookup yields CDR1 MNHEY and CDR2 SVGEGT.

Of note for this clonotype: Given a much more abundant clone one base away, this may be a read error. This chain joins TRBV29-1 and TRBJ2-5; D could derive from TRBD1 or TRBD2 (5 bases each). V was pared by 6 bases and J by 1 base, with 12 bases between. The germline gives CDR1 SQVTM, CDR2 ANQGSEA. CDR3 size: 13 residues. The CDR3 coding sequence is TGCAGCGTCTCGGCAGGGAGCCAAGAGACCCAGTACTTC. Protein: CSVSAGSQETQYF. The full variable domain, completed using reference TRBV29-1 and TRBJ2-5, is SAVISQKPSRDICQRGTSLTIQCQVDSQVTMMFWYRQQPGQSLTLIATANQGSEATYESGFVIDKFPISRPNLTFSTLTVSNMSPEDSSIYLCSVSAGSQETQYFGPGTRLLVL.

The chain is built from TRBV6-1 and TRBJ2-6, with no clear D. The V end lost 8 bases, the J end lost 0 bases, and 23 bases lay between the germline ends. Germline V gene data show CDR1 as MNHNS and CDR2 as SASEGT. The CDR3 covers 19 residues. This CDR3 reads CASFPTILGAGSGANVLTF. CDR3 bases: TGTGCCAGCTTTCCAACCATACTGGGCGCCGGCTCTGGGGCCAACGTCCTGACTTTC.

The chain couples TRBV5-1 to TRBJ2-6, with D possibly being TRBD1 (6 bases). The CDR3 sequence is 19 residues long. CDR1 is SGHRS and CDR2 is YFSETQ in the germline V gene. V was shortened by 5 bases and J by 2 bases, with 23 bases between the two germline ends. CDR3 bases: TGCGCCAGCAGAATCACGACAGGCCGTGGGGACCCTGGGGCCAACGTCCTGACTTTC. This translates into CASRITTGRGDPGANVLTF.

This rearrangement joins TRBV6-2 or TRBV6-3 to TRBJ2-1, with a possible D match to TRBD2 (5 bases). V was shortened by 0 bases and J by 4 bases, with 10 bases between the two germline ends. The CDR3 loop spans 15 amino acids. CDR1 is MNHEY, CDR2 SVGEGT, per germline. This CDR3 is CASSYSSSTYNEQFF. The DNA for the CDR3 is TGTGCCAGCAGTTACTCCTCTAGCACGTACAATGAGCAGTTCTTC.

This clonotype came up a few times. This chain uses TRBV6-5 with TRBJ1-4; 10 nucleotides align to TRBD1. Germline V lookup: CDR1 MNHEY, CDR2 SVGAGI. Trimming at V came to 4 bases and at J to 8 bases, leaving 4 bases not matched to a gene. This CDR3 has 14 amino acids. The CDR3 sequence: CASSFGTGVEKLFF. In DNA form, the CDR3 reads TGTGCCAGCAGTTTCGGGACAGGGGTGGAAAAACTGTTTTTT.

This chain uses TRBV4-1 with TRBJ2-7; D call uncertain. The CDR3 totals 15 residues. The germline V gene has CDR1 MGHRA and CDR2 YSYEKL. V gave up 1 base and J gave up 4 bases, with 14 bases separating them. CDR3 coding DNA: TGCGCCAGCAGCCAAGGCCCGCGGTCAGATTACGAGCAGTACTTC. Protein sequence: CASSQGPRSDYEQYF.

The chain joins TRBV11-3 to TRBJ2-1; D is unresolved. Deletions cut 5 bases from V and 5 bases from J, with 10 bases between. CDR3 length equals 13 residues. CDR1 is SGHNT and CDR2 is YENEEA in the germline V gene. CDR3 sequence: CASSLIDNNEQFF. The CDR3 DNA reads as TGTGCCAGCAGCCTAATAGACAACAATGAGCAGTTCTTC.

As to this clonotype: This sequence may be a read error, since a much larger clone differs from it by one base. The V gene is TRBV6-6, the J gene TRBJ2-7, with D possibly being TRBD1 or TRBD2 (6 bases each). Germline CDR1 reads MNHNY; CDR2 reads SVGAGI (reference sequence). V lost 6 bases and J 6 bases, leaving 24 bases between the germline ends. The CDR3 loop spans 16 amino acids. CDR3 bases: TGTGCCAGCAGCCCATATGGGGGCGGGGAGGCCGCCGAGCAGTACTTC. Protein product: CASSPYGGGEAAEQYF.

This clonotype was counted many times. The chain links TRBV7-2 to TRBJ2-1, with 8 nucleotides matching TRBD2. The V segment lost 3 bases and the J segment 0 bases; nucleotides outside the gene matches: 1. This CDR3 is 15 amino acids long. CDR1 and CDR2 from the germline V gene are SGHTA and FQGNSA. The CDR3 reads CASSFSGNSYNEQFF. CDR3 sequence (DNA): TGTGCCAGCAGCTTTAGCGGGAACTCCTACAATGAGCAGTTCTTC.

This clonotype was found a few times. The gene calls are TRBV6-5 and TRBJ2-1; 11 bases fit TRBD2. Trimming took 0 bases from V and 14 from J; bases not matched to a gene: 12. The CDR3 sequence is 16 residues long. In germline, CDR1 is MNHEY, CDR2 SVGAGI. This CDR3 reads CASSYSASGGMVGEFF. CDR3 DNA: TGTGCCAGCAGTTACTCCGCTAGCGGGGGGATGGTGGGCGAGTTCTTC.

Here the CDR3 reads CASSQMRPRSPLHF. The CDR3 nucleotides are TGTGCCAGCAGCCAAATGAGACCAAGGTCACCCCTCCACTTT. The chain uses TRBV3-1 and TRBJ1-6; D unclear. The length of the CDR3 is 14 residues. Germline V gives CDR1 LGHDT, CDR2 YNNKEL (reference sequence). V was clipped by 2 bases and J by 10 bases, with 12 bases between them.